Following are 18 T cell receptor beta chains from one sample sequenced in a study of technical replicates of blood from a few donors. The data were produced by immunoSEQ multiplex PCR, yet TCRdb's version contains in-frame clones alone and is incomplete. This sample has 70,000 to 80,000 clones; approximately 96% occur once, and the top ten carry approximately 0.2%. The sequenced sample consisted of T cells isolated from PBMCs. The receptors were gathered from a human donor in good health.

The chain has TRBV7-8 and TRBJ1-4, with D perhaps TRBD1 (6 bases). The germline gives CDR1 SGHVS, CDR2 FQNEAQ. The CDR3 spans 15 residues. The ends were cut back, 1 base at V and 5 bases at J, with 11 bases in the middle. CDR3: CASSLGAGENEKLFF. For the CDR3, the DNA is TGTGCCAGCAGCTTAGGTGCAGGGGAAAATGAAAAACTGTTTTTT.

The CDR3 sequence is CASSFSGTYNEQFF. As DNA, the CDR3 is TGTGCCAGCAGTTTTAGCGGGACTTACAATGAGCAGTTCTTC. The rearrangement joins TRBV27 to TRBJ2-1, with 8 positions matching TRBD2. This CDR3 spans 14 amino acids. V lost 3 bases to trimming and J lost 4 bases; unmatched junction nucleotides: 2. Germline assignment: CDR1 MNHEY and CDR2 SMNVEV (reference sequence).

This clone was seen once. The J gene is TRBJ2-7, the V gene TRBV6-1, with D maybe TRBD2 (5 bases). The V gene lost 2 bases and the J gene lost 1 base, with 9 bases spanning the gap. The CDR3 has 14 residues. CDR1 is MNHNS, CDR2 SASEGT, per germline. The CDR3 region has the DNA TGTGCCAGCAGTGAAATCGGGGTTTCCTACGAGCAGTACTTC. Its protein product is CASSEIGVSYEQYF.

The J gene is TRBJ1-3, the V gene TRBV4-1; D is unresolved. Trimming took 8 bases from V and 0 from J, leaving 11 bases between them. The CDR3 is made up of 14 amino acids. Germline V gives CDR1 MGHRA, CDR2 YSYEKL. The CDR3 region is CASCTVNSGNTIYF. The CDR3, as DNA: TGCGCCAGCTGTACGGTCAACTCTGGAAACACCATATATTTT.

Remarks on this clone: The CDR3 does not end in the conserved phenylalanine or tryptophan, so this is likely a read error. It is unclear where the CDR3 begins or ends on the DNA, so no DNA is shown, and the CDR3 is as TCRdb lists it. The V gene is TRBV19, the J gene TRBJ1-4. Germline-derived CDR1 and CDR2 are LNHDA and SQIVND (reference sequence). Including both end residues, the CDR3 is 12 amino acids long. CDR3: CASSSAADWSFS.

This clone was picked up one time. This chain uses TRBV5-1 with TRBJ2-1; 14 nucleotides agree with TRBD2. Germline assignment: CDR1 SGHRS and CDR2 YFSETQ. The ends lost 0 bases at V and 9 bases at J; junction bases unmatched: 8. The CDR3 totals 17 residues. In DNA, the CDR3 is TGCGCCAGCAGCTTGGTGACTAGCGGGAGGGCCTGGAGTGAGCAGTTCTTC. Its protein is CASSLVTSGRAWSEQFF. Full variable domain (outside the CDR3, taken from reference TRBV5-1 and TRBJ2-1): KAGVTQTPRYLIKTRGQQVTLSCSPISGHRSVSWYQQTPGQGLQFLFEYFSETQRNKGNFPGRFSGRQFSNSRSEMNVSTLELGDSALYLCASSLVTSGRAWSEQFFGPGTRLTVL.

The V and J genes are TRBV11-3 and TRBJ1-5; no clear D. Trimming took off 4 bases at V and 3 bases at J, with 7 bases between the two ends. Germline CDR1 is SGHNT and CDR2 is YENEEA. This CDR3 comprises 13 residues. The CDR3 sequence: CASSSGNNQPQHF. In nucleotides, the CDR3 is TGTGCCAGCAGCTCAGGTAACAATCAGCCCCAGCATTTT.

The V call is TRBV5-6, the J call TRBJ2-1; 9 bases match TRBD2. J gave up 7 bases and V 1 base, and 12 bases lay outside the gene matches. The CDR3 length is 17 residues. Looked up from germline, CDR1 is SGHDT and CDR2 is YYEEEE. For the CDR3, the DNA is TGTGCCAGCAGCTTGCAACCCGGGGTAGCGGGAGTTAATGAGCAGTTCTTC. Amino acids: CASSLQPGVAGVNEQFF.

The V call is TRBV14, the J call TRBJ1-2; 9 bases map to TRBD1. Trimming cost V 0 bases and J 4 bases; bases outside gene matches: 0. Germline V CDR1 and CDR2: SGHDN, FVKESK. The CDR3 has 14 amino acids. Here the CDR3 DNA reads TGTGCCAGCAGCCAAGAGACAGGGGGCTATGGCTACACCTTC. It yields the protein CASSQETGGYGYTF.

The V gene is TRBV5-4, the J gene TRBJ1-1; perhaps TRBD1 as D (5 bases). The CDR3 is 16 residues long. Germline assignment: CDR1 SGHNT and CDR2 YYREEE (reference sequence). The V end lost 1 base, the J end lost 5 bases, and 18 bases lay between the germline ends. In DNA, the CDR3 is TGTGCCAGCAGCTTGTCGGTGGGGACTGTATGGACTGAAGCTTTCTTT. It codes for CASSLSVGTVWTEAFF. Full variable domain (outside the CDR3, taken from reference TRBV5-4 and TRBJ1-1): ETGVTQSPTHLIKTRGQQVTLRCSSQSGHNTVSWYQQALGQGPQFIFQYYREEENGRGNFPPRFSGLQFPNYSSELNVNALELDDSALYLCASSLSVGTVWTEAFFGQGTRLTVV.

The rearrangement uses TRBV6-5 and TRBJ1-3; no clear D. Germline V lookup: CDR1 MNHEY, CDR2 SVGAGI. Trimming removed 4 bases at V and 1 base at J, with 5 bases between. There are 13 residues in the CDR3. CDR3 sequence reads: CASSFESGNTIYF. CDR3 bases: TGTGCCAGCAGTTTTGAGTCTGGAAACACCATATATTTT.

The rearrangement links TRBV6-5 to TRBJ2-4; the D gene is possibly TRBD2 (5 bases). CDR1 and CDR2 from the germline V gene are MNHEY and SVGAGI. This CDR3 has 13 amino acids. V was clipped by 8 bases and J by 0 bases, with 8 bases between them. CDR3 nucleotides: TGTGCCAGCCGGGAAGTAGCCAAAAACATTCAGTACTTC. Its translation: CASREVAKNIQYF.

The chain couples TRBV7-9 to TRBJ2-7; 9 positions match TRBD2. Germline CDR1 reads SEHNR; CDR2 reads FQNEAQ (reference sequence). CDR3 length: 18 residues. The V segment lost 1 base and the J segment 4 bases; nucleotides outside the gene matches: 14. CDR3 sequence reads: CASSLDGGDSGREYEQYF. CDR3 DNA sequence: TGTGCCAGCAGCTTAGACGGGGGGGATAGCGGGAGAGAATACGAGCAGTACTTC.

This clone was seen a few times. The chain couples TRBV5-1 to TRBJ2-7, with D tentatively TRBD2 (6 bases). The CDR3 runs 17 residues. V gave up 0 bases and J gave up 2 bases, with 18 bases separating them. Germline CDR1 SGHRS, CDR2 YFSETQ. The CDR3 loop is CASSLDIPGLQTYEQYF. The CDR3 coding sequence is TGCGCCAGCAGCTTGGATATTCCGGGACTCCAAACCTACGAGCAGTACTTC. The complete variable domain, with remaining parts taken from reference TRBV5-1 and TRBJ2-7, reads KAGVTQTPRYLIKTRGQQVTLSCSPISGHRSVSWYQQTPGQGLQFLFEYFSETQRNKGNFPGRFSGRQFSNSRSEMNVSTLELGDSALYLCASSLDIPGLQTYEQYFGPGTRLTVT.

The chain joins TRBV5-1 to TRBJ2-7, with 10 bases matching TRBD2. This CDR3 region has 15 residues. V was pared by 3 bases and J by 2 bases, with 5 bases of the junction left unmatched. Germline V gene lookup returns CDR1 SGHRS and CDR2 YFSETQ. The CDR3 DNA is TGCGCCAGCAGCTCCCTAGCGGGAGTAACCTACGAGCAGTACTTC. This gives the protein CASSSLAGVTYEQYF.

This chain joins TRBV9 and TRBJ1-5, with 8 nucleotides matching TRBD1. The ends lost 0 bases at V and 0 bases at J; junction bases unmatched: 8. The CDR3 extends over 18 amino acids. Per the germline V gene, CDR1 is SGDLS and CDR2 is YYNGEE. Here the CDR3 DNA reads TGTGCCAGCAGCGTAGGACAGGGGAGTGGAGATAGCAATCAGCCCCAGCATTTT. It yields the protein CASSVGQGSGDSNQPQHF.

V gene TRBV4-1 combines with J gene TRBJ1-2; D gene unclear. The V end was cut by 5 bases, the J end by 4 bases, with 17 bases between. Germline V lookup: CDR1 MGHRA, CDR2 YSYEKL. The CDR3 has 15 residues. The CDR3 reads CASSTSPGSLYGYTF. The CDR3, as DNA: TGCGCCAGCAGCACGTCCCCGGGATCCCTCTATGGCTACACCTTC.

V is TRBV4-1 and J is TRBJ2-6; a possible D gene is TRBD2 (5 bases). The ends were cut back, 4 bases at V and 0 bases at J, with 16 bases in the middle. CDR1 and CDR2 from the germline V gene are MGHRA and YSYEKL. The CDR3 length is 18 residues. The CDR3 region has the DNA TGCGCCAGCAGCCGGAACCGGGAAGATTTCTCTGGGGCCAACGTCCTGACTTTC. Protein product: CASSRNREDFSGANVLTF.